Below, one TCR beta chain is given with its context. Its antigen is not identified. A multiplex PCR was run with 60 Vbeta primers and 13 Jbeta primers. Assay used: immunoSEQ multiplex PCR; TCRdb lists only in-frame clones, some missing. The sample shows roughly 170,000 clones, roughly 85% of them seen only once. Nominally healthy donors provided the samples, though records likely missed some immune exposures. This record comes from a study of cytomegalovirus exposure and HLA in healthy donors. Study-wide results and caveats: For cytomegalovirus status, the classifier reportedly gave diagnoses with high specificity and sensitivity. In most subjects, TCR beta sequences reportedly gave accurate predictions of HLA-A and HLA-B alleles.

The CDR3 has 15 amino acids. Germline-derived CDR1 and CDR2 are SGHTA and FQGNSA. Germline trimming cut 6 bases from V and 0 bases from J; bases unmatched to any gene: 5. The sequence came from a young man in good health and CMV-seronegative. Material: PBMCs. The chain joins TRBV7-2 to TRBJ1-3; 7 bases align to TRBD1. The DNA for the CDR3 is TGTGCCAGCAGAAGGGACAGTAACTCTGGAAACACCATATATTTT. This codes for CASRRDSNSGNTIYF.